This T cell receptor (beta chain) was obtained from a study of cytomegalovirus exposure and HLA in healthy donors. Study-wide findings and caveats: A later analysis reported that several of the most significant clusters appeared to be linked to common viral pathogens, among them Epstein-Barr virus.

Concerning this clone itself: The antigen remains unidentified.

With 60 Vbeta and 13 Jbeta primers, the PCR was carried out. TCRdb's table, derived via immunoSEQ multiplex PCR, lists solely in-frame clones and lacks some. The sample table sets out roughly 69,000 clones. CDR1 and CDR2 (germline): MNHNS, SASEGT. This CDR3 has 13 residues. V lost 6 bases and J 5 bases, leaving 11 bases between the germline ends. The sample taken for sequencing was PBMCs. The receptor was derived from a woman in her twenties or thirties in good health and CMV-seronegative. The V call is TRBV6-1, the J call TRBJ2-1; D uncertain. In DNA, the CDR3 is TGTGCCAGCAGACCCAGCGCTGACAATGAGCAGTTCTTC. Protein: CASRPSADNEQFF.